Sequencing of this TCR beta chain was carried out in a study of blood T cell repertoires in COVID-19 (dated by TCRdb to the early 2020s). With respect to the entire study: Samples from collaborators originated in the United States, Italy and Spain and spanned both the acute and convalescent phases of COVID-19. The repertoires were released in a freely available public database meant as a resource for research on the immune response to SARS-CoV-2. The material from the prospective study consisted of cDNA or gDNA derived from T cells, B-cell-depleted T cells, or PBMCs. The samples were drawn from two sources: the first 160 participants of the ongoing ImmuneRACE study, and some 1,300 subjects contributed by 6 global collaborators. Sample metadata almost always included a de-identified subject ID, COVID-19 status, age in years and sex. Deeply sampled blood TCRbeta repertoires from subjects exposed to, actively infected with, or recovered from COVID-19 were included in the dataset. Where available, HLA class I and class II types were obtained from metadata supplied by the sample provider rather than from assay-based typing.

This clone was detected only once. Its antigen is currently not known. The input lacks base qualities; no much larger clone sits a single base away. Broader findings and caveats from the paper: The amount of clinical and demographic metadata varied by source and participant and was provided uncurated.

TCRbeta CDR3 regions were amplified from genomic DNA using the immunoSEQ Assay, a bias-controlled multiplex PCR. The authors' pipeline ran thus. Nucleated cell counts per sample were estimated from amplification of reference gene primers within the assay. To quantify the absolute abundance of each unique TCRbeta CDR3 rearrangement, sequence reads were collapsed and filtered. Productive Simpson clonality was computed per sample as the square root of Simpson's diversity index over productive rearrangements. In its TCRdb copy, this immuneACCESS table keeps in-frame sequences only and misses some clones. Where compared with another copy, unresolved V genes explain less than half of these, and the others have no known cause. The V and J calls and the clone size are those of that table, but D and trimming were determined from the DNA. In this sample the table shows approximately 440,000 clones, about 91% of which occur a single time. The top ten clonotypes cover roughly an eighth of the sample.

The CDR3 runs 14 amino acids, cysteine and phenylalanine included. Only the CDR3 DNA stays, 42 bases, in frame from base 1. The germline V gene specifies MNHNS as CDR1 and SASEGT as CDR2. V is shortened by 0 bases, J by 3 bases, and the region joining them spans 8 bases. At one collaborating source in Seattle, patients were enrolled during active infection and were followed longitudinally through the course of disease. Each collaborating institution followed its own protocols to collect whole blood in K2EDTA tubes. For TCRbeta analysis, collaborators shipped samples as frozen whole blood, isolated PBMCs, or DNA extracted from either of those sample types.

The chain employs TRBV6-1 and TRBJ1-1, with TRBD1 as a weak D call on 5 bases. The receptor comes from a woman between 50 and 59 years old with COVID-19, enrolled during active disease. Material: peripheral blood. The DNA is TGTGCCAGCAGTGAAGCGGGCAGGGACACTGAAGCTTTCTTT. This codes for CASSEAGRDTEAFF.